What follows is one T cell receptor (beta chain) and its context. Antigen: not known. TCRdb analysed the reads with MiXCR anew, one entry per CDR3 protein. The data show around 500,000 distinct CDR3 sequences, roughly 43% seen once. These data originate in a study of T cell repertoires in cytomegalovirus infection. V shed 1 base and J 3 bases; nucleotides not matched to a gene: 3. The CDR3 is 16 residues long. The germline V gene encodes CDR1 LGHDT and CDR2 YNNKEL (reference sequence). The sequence came from a human donor in good health (CMV status not recorded). Some clones in this sample may be carry-over from other donors' samples. The rearrangement links TRBV3-1 to TRBJ2-7, with 13 bases aligning to TRBD2. This specimen was cultured PBMCs, taken from culture after CMV antigen stimulation. The CDR3, as DNA: TGTGCCAGCAGCCAAGGACTAGCGGGAGGAATCTACGAGCAGTACTTC. Amino acid sequence: CASSQGLAGGIYEQYF.